This T cell receptor beta chain was documented in a study of Tregs in tolerant kidney transplant recipients. TCRdb's table, derived via immunoSEQ multiplex PCR, lists solely in-frame clones and lacks some. Among more than 75,000 clones listed, approximately 93% were seen once. This clonotype was obtained from a human donor who received a combined kidney and bone marrow transplant. The input for sequencing was CD4+ T cells from blood, taken before the transplant.

The CDR3 sequence: CASSLHSGSRTDTQYF. As DNA, the CDR3 is TGTGCCAGCAGCTTGCATAGCGGGAGTAGGACAGATACGCAGTATTTT. The rearrangement uses TRBV5-4 and TRBJ2-3, with 9 bases that match TRBD2. CDR3 size: 16 residues. V lost 1 base and J lost 3; bases outside the gene matches: 6. Looked up from germline, CDR1 is SGHNT and CDR2 is YYREEE (reference sequence).